This TCR beta chain originates from a study of T cells in Graves' hyperthyroidism and ophthalmopathy. V lost 0 bases, J lost 12 bases, and 11 bases stayed unmatched. Germline V lookup: CDR1 LNHNV, CDR2 YYDKDF (reference sequence). The CDR3 is made up of 16 amino acids. Amplification of TCR beta CDR3 regions was performed using RNA transcripts as template. A set of HTBI primers served as the primers for a first-round RT-PCR of the TCR CDR3. MiXCR was run by TCRdb on the multiplex PCR reads, yielding one entry per CDR3 protein. The sample contains about 770,000 distinct CDR3 sequences, approximately 19% of which appear only once. This clonotype was detected a few times.

The V call is TRBV15, the J call TRBJ2-1; 10 nucleotides agree with TRBD2. The TCR originated in a woman in her 50s with Graves' hyperthyroidism that later progressed to Graves' ophthalmopathy. Sequences were obtained from blood. In nucleotides, the CDR3 is TGTGCCACCAGCAGAGATCCACAAACTAGCGGGGTTGTGCAGTTCTTC. Its protein is CATSRDPQTSGVVQFF.